This TCR beta chain was found in a study of T cells in Graves' hyperthyroidism and ophthalmopathy. This clonotype turned up a few times. TCR beta CDR3 regions were amplified from RNA. The HTBI primer set was used in a first-round RT-PCR of the TCR CDR3. TCRdb itself ran the multiplex PCR reads through MiXCR, one entry per CDR3 protein. The repertoire holds 400,000 to 450,000 distinct CDR3 sequences, with under 15% as singletons. Trimming removed 9 bases from V and 4 bases from J; junction bases left unmatched: 7. The germline V gene has CDR1 SGHKS and CDR2 YYEKEE (reference sequence). The CDR3 extends over 14 amino acids.

V is TRBV5-5 and J is TRBJ2-3; 11 bases match TRBD1. The sequenced sample was blood. The sequence came from a man aged 18 to 30 with Graves' ophthalmopathy. CDR3 loop: CANGQGAGPDTQYF. The CDR3 nucleotides are TGTGCCAATGGACAGGGGGCGGGCCCAGATACGCAGTATTTT.